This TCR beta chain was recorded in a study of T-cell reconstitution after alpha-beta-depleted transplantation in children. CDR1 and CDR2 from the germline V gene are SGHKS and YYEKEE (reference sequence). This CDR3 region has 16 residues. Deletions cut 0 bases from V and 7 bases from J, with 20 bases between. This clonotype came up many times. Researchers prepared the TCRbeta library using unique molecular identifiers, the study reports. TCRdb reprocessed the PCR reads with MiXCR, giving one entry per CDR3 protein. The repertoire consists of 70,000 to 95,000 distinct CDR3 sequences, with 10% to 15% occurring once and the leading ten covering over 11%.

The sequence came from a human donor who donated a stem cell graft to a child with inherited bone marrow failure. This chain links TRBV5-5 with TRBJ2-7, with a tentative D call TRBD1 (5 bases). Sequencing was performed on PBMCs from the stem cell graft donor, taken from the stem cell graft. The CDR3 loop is CASSLGNRGKPPEQYF. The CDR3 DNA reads TGTGCCAGCAGCTTGGGTAATAGGGGCAAACCGCCGGAGCAGTACTTC.